Shown below are 22 T cell receptor beta chains from a single sample sequenced in a study of PD-1 blockade in classical Hodgkin lymphoma. Profiled with immunoSEQ multiplex PCR; TCRdb holds only in-frame clones, not every one. The sample lists tens of thousands of clones; about nine tenths were seen once. With no exception, relapse followed autologous stem cell transplantation in all patients, and brentuximab vedotin exposure varied. This sample comprised peripheral blood mononuclear cells (PBMCs), obtained at baseline. The receptors derive from a human donor with classical Hodgkin lymphoma.

The rearrangement links TRBV29-1 to TRBJ2-5, with 8 bases aligning to TRBD1. The CDR3 totals 11 residues. CDR1 SQVTM and CDR2 ANQGSEA come from the germline V gene. Trimming took 7 bases from V and 5 from J; bases not matched to a gene: 3. As DNA, the CDR3 is TGCAGCGCTTACAGGGGGGAGACCCAGTACTTC. It encodes CSAYRGETQYF. Drawing the rest from reference TRBV29-1 and TRBJ2-5, the complete variable domain is SAVISQKPSRDICQRGTSLTIQCQVDSQVTMMFWYRQQPGQSLTLIATANQGSEATYESGFVIDKFPISRPNLTFSTLTVSNMSPEDSSIYLCSAYRGETQYFGPGTRLLVL.

The genes are TRBV19 and TRBJ2-3; D remains unclear. Trimming took off 3 bases at V and 4 bases at J, with 8 bases between the two ends. CDR3 size: 13 residues. Germline CDR1 is LNHDA and CDR2 is SQIVND (reference sequence). The CDR3 coding sequence is TGTGCCAGTAGTATCCAATTCCCAGATACGCAGTATTTT. It yields the protein CASSIQFPDTQYF.

There are a few counts of this clone. V is TRBV5-1 and J is TRBJ1-4, with no clear D. This CDR3 has 14 residues. Germline loops: CDR1 SGHRS, CDR2 YFSETQ. The V and J ends lost 4 bases and 2 bases respectively, with 9 bases between them. Written as DNA, the CDR3 is TGCGCCAGCAGCCTTCTGGGTACTAATGAAAAACTGTTTTTT. Protein: CASSLLGTNEKLFF.

The rearrangement links TRBV4-3 to TRBJ1-1, with 7 bases fitting TRBD1. V was pared by 4 bases and J by 10 bases, with 12 bases of the junction left unmatched. Germline CDR1 reads LGHNA; CDR2 reads YSLEER. The CDR3 extends over 14 amino acids. The CDR3 nucleotides are TGCGCCAGCAGCCTCAATGGACAGGCTAGGGGAGCTTTCTTT. Translation gives CASSLNGQARGAFF.

This clone has a single count. The chain links TRBV27 to TRBJ2-7; TRBD1 agrees at 9 bases. V lost 6 bases, J lost 5 bases, and 8 bases stayed unmatched. CDR3 size: 14 residues. Germline values: CDR1 MNHEY, CDR2 SMNVEV (reference sequence). CDR3: CASSIQGASNEQYF. CDR3 bases: TGTGCCAGCAGCATACAGGGGGCATCTAACGAGCAGTACTTC.

This chain uses TRBV15 with TRBJ1-2, with TRBD1 matching 9 bases. V gave up 1 base and J gave up 1 base; unmatched junction bases: 1. From germline, CDR1 is LNHNV and CDR2 YYDKDF (reference sequence). The CDR3 consists of 15 residues. This CDR3 reads CATSRATGGNYGYTF. The CDR3 DNA reads TGTGCCACCAGCAGAGCGACAGGGGGTAACTATGGCTACACCTTC.

V usage is TRBV9 and J usage is TRBJ2-1; 11 nucleotides match TRBD2. Germline CDR1 reads SGDLS; CDR2 reads YYNGEE. Losses at the gene ends were 3 bases for V and 12 bases for J; bases not matched to a gene: 5. The CDR3 length is 13 residues. CDR3 sequence: CASSEGLADGQFF. CDR3 in DNA: TGTGCCAGCAGCGAGGGACTAGCGGATGGGCAGTTCTTC.

This clone was detected a few times. The chain uses TRBV27 and TRBJ1-5; D possibly corresponds to TRBD1 (5 bases). Germline CDR1 and CDR2: MNHEY and SMNVEV (reference sequence). This CDR3 comprises 15 residues. The V end lost 2 bases, the J end lost 9 bases, and 17 bases lay between the germline ends. CDR3 residues: CASSLNRAGPWPQHF. The CDR3 DNA sequence: TGTGCCAGCAGTTTAAATCGGGCAGGGCCTTGGCCCCAGCATTTT.

The V call is TRBV18, the J call TRBJ2-3; tentatively, D is TRBD1 or TRBD2 (5 bases each). The ends were cut back, 8 bases at V and 0 bases at J, with 9 bases in the middle. The CDR3 contains 13 residues. The V gene's germline CDR1 is KGHSH and CDR2 LQKENI. The CDR3 DNA sequence: TGTGCCAGCACTCGGGACAGCACAGATACGCAGTATTTT. Translation gives CASTRDSTDTQYF.

In DNA, the CDR3 is TGTGCCAGCAGCCCGGGGGGGGCGGGGACAGATACGCAGTATTTT. This sequence encodes CASSPGGAGTDTQYF. The chain uses TRBV7-3 and TRBJ2-3; 8 bases agree with TRBD2. CDR3 size: 15 residues. Germline V gene lookup returns CDR1 SGHTA and CDR2 FQGTGA. The V segment lost 5 bases and the J segment 3 bases; nucleotides outside the gene matches: 7.

The genes are TRBV7-9 and TRBJ1-4; 7 positions agree with TRBD1. Germline V gene lookup returns CDR1 SEHNR and CDR2 FQNEAQ (reference sequence). Trimming at V came to 3 bases and at J to 7 bases, leaving 5 bases not matched to a gene. The CDR3 has 14 amino acids. CDR3 residues: CASSFGQGGEKLFF. CDR3 in DNA: TGTGCCAGCAGCTTTGGGCAGGGGGGTGAAAAACTGTTTTTT.

The rearrangement links TRBV15 to TRBJ1-2; D unclear. Germline CDR1 reads LNHNV; CDR2 reads YYDKDF (reference sequence). Trimming left V 0 bases short and J 3 bases short, with 11 bases between. This CDR3 spans 15 amino acids. The CDR3, as DNA: TGTGCCACCAGCAGAGATGGCAGGCTGGACTATGGCTACACCTTC. It specifies CATSRDGRLDYGYTF.

This clone was found a few times. V and J are TRBV4-1 and TRBJ2-5; D remains ambiguous. The CDR3 totals 13 residues. V gave up 4 bases and J gave up 2 bases, with 8 bases separating them. CDR1 is MGHRA, CDR2 YSYEKL, per germline. CDR3 DNA sequence: TGCGCCAGCAGCCTCGCGAGACAAGAGACCCAGTACTTC. Translated, it gives CASSLARQETQYF.

V and J are TRBV5-1 and TRBJ1-1; D gene unclear. The V gene's germline CDR1 is SGHRS and CDR2 YFSETQ. Trimming cost V 0 bases and J 4 bases, with 10 bases left between them. The CDR3 runs to 14 residues. The CDR3 nucleotides are TGCGCCAGCAGCTTGGGTCCTTTCTTCACTGAAGCTTTCTTT. Translated, it gives CASSLGPFFTEAFF.

Details on this clone: Other DNA variants within this sample encode the same CDR3. The rearrangement uses TRBV11-2 and TRBJ2-3; D remains unclear. The CDR3 runs 14 residues. Trimming took 1 base from V and 1 from J, leaving 6 bases between them. Germline CDR1 reads SGHAT; CDR2 reads FQNNGV. CDR3 protein: CASSLGGGTDTQYF. CDR3 bases: TGTGCCAGCAGCTTAGGAGGTGGCACAGATACGCAGTATTTT.

This rearrangement joins TRBV7-3 to TRBJ2-6; D gene uncertain. This CDR3 contains 12 residues. CDR1 SGHTA and CDR2 FQGTGA come from the germline V gene. Trimming took off 4 bases at V and 2 bases at J, with 0 bases between the two ends. The CDR3 region is CASSSGANVLTF. In DNA, the CDR3 is TGTGCCAGCAGCTCTGGGGCCAACGTCCTGACTTTC.

The chain has TRBV19 and TRBJ2-1; D is unresolved. The CDR3 has 13 amino acids. V was shortened by 4 bases and J by 1 base, with 5 bases between the two germline ends. CDR1 and CDR2 (germline): LNHDA, SQIVND (reference sequence). In DNA form, the CDR3 reads TGTGCCAGTAGTAGTGGTTCCTACAATGAGCAGTTCTTC. Its translation is CASSSGSYNEQFF.

V and J are TRBV30 and TRBJ1-4; D remains ambiguous. From germline, CDR1 is GTSNPN and CDR2 SVGIG (reference sequence). The V and J ends lost 0 bases and 4 bases respectively, with 9 bases between them. The length of the CDR3 is 14 residues. The CDR3 DNA reads TGTGCCTGGAGTGTACGCGGAATTAATGAAAAACTGTTTTTT. As protein: CAWSVRGINEKLFF.

The gene calls are TRBV6-5 and TRBJ1-1; D remains ambiguous. The germline V and J ends were trimmed by 3 bases and 7 bases, with 12 bases remaining between them. The CDR3 extends over 13 amino acids. CDR1 is MNHEY and CDR2 is SVGAGI in the germline V gene. CDR3 residues: CASSYSPELEAFF. The CDR3 DNA follows: TGTGCCAGCAGTTATTCTCCGGAACTTGAAGCTTTCTTT.

This clone was seen only a few times. J is TRBJ1-5 and V is TRBV5-6; D ambiguous. The V and J ends lost 3 bases and 4 bases respectively, with 5 bases between them. CDR3 size: 12 residues. Germline CDR1 and CDR2: SGHDT and YYEEEE. CDR3 nucleotide sequence: TGTGCCAGCAGCTCGCCTAATCAGCCCCAGCATTTT. This codes for CASSSPNQPQHF.

This clone was counted a single time. This chain links TRBV7-8 with TRBJ1-2; D gene unclear. Germline V gene data show CDR1 as SGHVS and CDR2 as FQNEAQ. This CDR3 has 14 residues. V lost 2 bases to trimming and J lost 5 bases, with 12 bases between them. CDR3 protein: CASSLLIGDYGYTF. The CDR3, as DNA: TGTGCCAGCAGCTTATTAATCGGGGATTATGGCTACACCTTC.

This rearrangement joins TRBV5-1 to TRBJ2-7; TRBD1 is a possible D gene (5 bases). There are 16 residues in the CDR3. Germline CDR1 is SGHRS and CDR2 is YFSETQ. V shed 3 bases and J shed 2 bases, with 18 bases lying between them. CDR3 loop: CASSSVTSTATYEQYF. CDR3 nucleotide sequence: TGCGCCAGCAGCTCCGTAACGTCGACAGCCACCTACGAGCAGTACTTC.